These 3 T cell receptor beta chains share one sample of origin, sequenced in a study of blood T cell repertoires in COVID-19. Profiling relied on immunoSEQ multiplex PCR, and the TCRdb table lists in-frame clones only, not all of them. The table has roughly 140,000 clones, about four fifths seen once. Sequenced material: peripheral blood. These receptors originate from a woman aged 80 or over in a cohort sampled during active or convalescent COVID-19.

The genes are TRBV9 and TRBJ1-2; 9 bases are shared with TRBD1. Germline values: CDR1 SGDLS, CDR2 YYNGEE. The V segment lost 4 bases and the J segment 0 bases; nucleotides outside the gene matches: 1. The CDR3 is made up of 14 amino acids. The DNA of the CDR3 is TGTGCCAGCAGCTGGGACAGGGCTAACTATGGCTACACCTTC. Protein product: CASSWDRANYGYTF.

The chain is built from TRBV6-6 and TRBJ2-1; the D is unclear. The CDR3 runs to 15 residues. V lost 6 bases and J 1 base, leaving 13 bases between the germline ends. Germline CDR1 is MNHNY and CDR2 is SVGAGI (reference sequence). CDR3 sequence reads: CASRHGGPSYNEQFF. The CDR3 region has the DNA TGTGCCAGCAGACATGGTGGGCCTTCCTACAATGAGCAGTTCTTC.

This chain connects TRBV27 to TRBJ2-4; 9 bases line up with TRBD2. In germline, CDR1 is MNHEY, CDR2 SMNVEV (reference sequence). V lost 5 bases and J lost 8; bases outside the gene matches: 10. CDR3 size: 15 residues. CDR3 protein: CASSQHGAGGHIQYF. CDR3 nucleotide sequence: TGTGCCAGCAGTCAACATGGGGCGGGGGGGCACATTCAGTACTTC.